The sequence of this T cell receptor (beta chain) was determined in a study of shared clonotypes between healthy human individuals (dated by TCRdb to about 2020). About the investigation overall: The cohort included a few men and two women between 18 and 49 years of age. For each donor, three plates each were used for CD4 naive and CD4 memory, two plates were used for CD8 naive, and one plate was used for CD8 memory. The study deeply sequenced blood TCR repertoires of several healthy adults to estimate repertoire size and the extent of clonotype sharing between individuals. Libraries were prepared and TCR repertoires were sequenced by different laboratories using diverse techniques, in order to increase sequencing depth and limit assay-specific biases. Between about 0.8 and 9 billion PBMCs per donor were obtained by leukapheresis.

In the case of this clone: The target of this receptor is not known. No much larger clonotype is one base removed from it; base qualities were not supplied.

Healthy HIV-negative adults with no recently reported acute infections or vaccinations were included as donors. Every donor was a Caucasian adult living in Nashville, Tennessee, USA. CD4+ T cells were enriched by magnetic negative selection, after which naive cells were positively selected on CD45RA and the negative fraction was taken as the memory subset. Blood was collected by leukapheresis, and PBMCs were isolated by Ficoll-Histopaque density gradient centrifugation and then cryopreserved in liquid nitrogen vapor phase. Purity and quantity of every magnetically sorted T cell population were checked by analytical flow cytometry. Genomic DNA was isolated from every sorted fraction and measured by UV absorbance on a Nanodrop 2000c. Using the deep immunoSEQ assay, TCR CDR3 regions were amplified from genomic DNA by multiplex PCR. Genomic DNA extracted from each cell subset was distributed evenly over all wells of several immunoSEQ 96-well plates, and each plate served as one replicate. For sorted subsets, each replicate PCR was loaded with roughly 190 ng genomic DNA, equivalent to approximately 33,000 T cell genomes. The purified libraries were quantified using a Qubit 3.0 fluorometer, sized with a Bioanalyzer 2100, and then quantified again using the KAPA Library Quantification kit. A separate single-read 150-cycle Illumina NextSeq 550 flow cell was used to sequence each immunoSEQ 96-well plate. Under the source paper's analysis protocol: The immunoSEQ output contained only junctional sequences without quality scores, so filtering could not match that applied to full-length reads. To assign V/J genes and CDR3, sequences were annotated using PyIR, a Python wrapper for IgBLAST v1.9, with IMGT germline references. Reads with weak V/J assignments (E-value above 1e-6), missing CDR3, stop codons, out-of-frame junctions, or ambiguous translated residues were removed. A V3J clonotype was defined by an identical inferred V gene, J gene, and CDR3 amino acid sequence. To compute the percentage overlap between repertoires, the number of shared unique clonotypes was divided by the size of the smaller repertoire. Three approaches were used to assess repertoire richness: RTK rarefaction, the Chao1 estimator, and Recon v2.1 estimates of unobserved clonotypes. Generation probabilities were computed with OLGA for all TCRbeta clonotypes obtained by the gDNA method from four donors. TCRdb retrieved this table from immuneACCESS and kept in-frame rearrangements only. Not all clones are present; in checked studies, unresolved V genes account for under half, and no reason is known for the remainder. The D gene and trimming were derived from the DNA, and the V and J assignments and clone size from that table. Present in this sample are some 1.4 million clones, roughly 95% of which were seen just once. The top ten clones comprise approximately 1.1% of the sample.

The CDR3 runs 14 amino acids, cysteine and phenylalanine included. The sequence is cut down to CDR3 DNA, 42 bases in frame from base 1. The junction shows trimming of 3 bases on V and 2 bases on J, plus 8 bases between the germline ends. The germline V gene gives CDR1 as SGHTA and CDR2 as FQGTGA. The paper as a whole reports these results and caveats: Rarefaction of sorted-subset datasets indicated incomplete sequencing despite the large sequencing depth. Pairwise subsampling indicated that sequencing depth was expected to affect the degree of clonotype sharing among donors. Naive subsets generally had larger estimated clonotype richness than memory subsets. Compared with non-shared clonotypes, the clonotypes found in all four sorted-subset donors had higher generation probabilities. Because the study included a small number of donors, the genetic and exposure-history diversity represented was limited. When a few donors were compared, the shared fraction of clonotypes was around 5% for naive CD4, more than 3% for naive CD8, roughly 2.5% for memory CD4, and roughly 0.4% for memory CD8. Sampling was restricted to blood, and TCR repertoires in tissues likely differ from the TCR repertoires found in blood.

The sequence links TRBV7-3 to TRBJ2-1; D gene: possibly TRBD2, on 5 matching bases. Sequencing used naive CD4+ T cells sorted from blood. The meaning of the sample's cell subset or site label: CD45RA+ positively selected. The TCR originated in a young man in good health. The encoded CDR3 is CASSLGGPYNEQFF. The DNA sequence reads TGTGCCAGCAGCTTGGGCGGGCCCTACAATGAGCAGTTCTTC.